Each of the 32 T cell receptor beta chains below was sequenced from the same sample in a study of cytomegalovirus exposure and HLA in healthy donors. Amplification used 60 Vbeta primers and 13 Jbeta primers. The assay was immunoSEQ multiplex PCR, and TCRdb's table has in-frame clones only and misses some. The profile shows roughly 120,000 clones, under 80% of them singletons. Input material: PBMCs. The receptors originated from a middle-aged woman in good health and CMV-seropositive.

In its sample, this clone was seen a few times. The CDR3 nucleotides read TGTGCCAGCGGGGACAGGGCCGACACTGAAGCTTTCTTT. It specifies CASGDRADTEAFF. This chain connects TRBV10-3 to TRBJ1-1; 9 bases fit TRBD1. Trimming cost V 10 bases and J 3 bases; bases outside gene matches: 6. Germline V gene sequence: CDR1 ENHRY, CDR2 SYGVKD. CDR3 size: 13 residues.

The chain is built from TRBV5-1 and TRBJ2-7; D gene uncertain. Germline CDR1 and CDR2: SGHRS and YFSETQ. The CDR3 sequence is 11 residues long. The germline V and J ends were trimmed by 4 bases and 4 bases, with 6 bases remaining between them. This CDR3 reads CASSNLYEQYF. In DNA form, the CDR3 reads TGCGCCAGCAGCAACTTATACGAGCAGTACTTC.

This rearrangement joins TRBV7-9 to TRBJ1-5, with TRBD1 matching 8 bases. Germline V gene data show CDR1 as SEHNR and CDR2 as FQNEAQ (reference sequence). The V gene end was trimmed by 5 bases and the J gene end by 15 bases; junction bases not matched to a gene: 12. There are 13 residues in the CDR3. The DNA for the CDR3 is TGTGCCAGCAGCGACGGAAGGACAGGGATATTGCATTTT. Residues: CASSDGRTGILHF.

The table lists this clone with a count of one. This sequence joins TRBV11-2 and TRBJ1-2; D unresolved. The CDR3 extends over 16 amino acids. Trimming pared 2 bases from V and 0 bases from J, leaving 13 bases between. Germline CDR1 is SGHAT and CDR2 is FQNNGV. The CDR3 is CASSLSGGSANYGYTF. The CDR3 DNA reads TGTGCCAGCAGCTTATCCGGCGGCTCAGCTAACTATGGCTACACCTTC.

The CDR3 sequence is CASSLAGANQPQHF. The CDR3 DNA is TGTGCCAGCAGCTTAGCAGGGGCCAATCAGCCCCAGCATTTT. This chain links TRBV7-6 with TRBJ1-5, with D possibly being TRBD1 (5 bases). This CDR3 is built from 14 residues. Per germline, CDR1 SGHVS and CDR2 FNYEAQ. V was cut by 0 bases and J by 3 bases, with 6 bases left in between. Full variable domain (rest looked up from reference TRBV7-6 and TRBJ1-5): GAGVSQSPRYKVTKRGQDVALRCDPISGHVSLYWYRQALGQGPEFLTYFNYEAQQDKSGLPNDRFSAERPEGSISTLTIQRTEQRDSAMYRCASSLAGANQPQHFGDGTRLSIL.

The rearrangement links TRBV30 to TRBJ1-5, with 10 bases that match TRBD1. There are 14 residues in the CDR3. V dropped 2 bases and J dropped 6; count of bases not matched to a gene: 4. Per germline, CDR1 GTSNPN and CDR2 SVGIG (reference sequence). The CDR3 DNA is TGTGCCTGGAGTCTGGGACAGGGGAGTCAGCCCCAGCATTTT. Protein: CAWSLGQGSQPQHF.

This clone appeared once. The chain carries TRBV20-1 and TRBJ2-1; weak D call: TRBD2 (5 bases). Per the germline V gene, CDR1 is DFQATT and CDR2 is SNEGSKA (reference sequence). The CDR3 has 11 amino acids. Trimming removed 5 bases from V and 12 bases from J, with 14 bases in between. This CDR3 reads CSAGSGKGQFF. In DNA form, the CDR3 reads TGCAGTGCTGGTTCCGGGAAGGGGCAGTTCTTC.

The chain carries TRBV12-5 and TRBJ2-7; 10 nucleotides align to TRBD1. Germline loops: CDR1 LGHNT, CDR2 FRNRAP. The CDR3 is 14 amino acids. Unmatched junction bases numbered 5, after V lost 6 bases and J lost 3 bases. The CDR3 spells CASGPRDRGYEQYF. The CDR3 DNA sequence: TGTGCTAGTGGCCCCCGGGACAGGGGCTACGAGCAGTACTTC.

V and J are TRBV4-3 and TRBJ2-2; 7 bases agree with TRBD1. The length of the CDR3 is 15 residues. J gave up 4 bases and V 4 bases, and 6 bases lay outside the gene matches. Germline V lookup: CDR1 LGHNA, CDR2 YSLEER. Here the CDR3 DNA reads TGCGCCAGCAGCCGGCACAGGGGTGGCACCGGGGAGCTGTTTTTT. Translated, it gives CASSRHRGGTGELFF.

V and J are TRBV4-2 and TRBJ1-5, with 9 bases fitting TRBD1. The CDR3 consists of 16 residues. CDR1 and CDR2 from the germline V gene are LGHNA and YNFKEQ. Trimming cost V 0 bases and J 4 bases; bases outside gene matches: 4. This CDR3 is CASSQDHDRGNQPQHF. CDR3 coding DNA: TGTGCCAGCAGCCAAGACCATGACAGGGGGAATCAGCCCCAGCATTTT.

The V call is TRBV19, the J call TRBJ1-2; TRBD1 matches at 7 bases. Unmatched junction bases numbered 4, after V lost 0 bases and J lost 6 bases. CDR3 length equals 14 residues. Germline loops: CDR1 LNHDA, CDR2 SQIVND (reference sequence). CDR3 DNA sequence: TGTGCCAGTAGTATAGATGAAGGGGGCCATGGCTACACCTTC. This encodes CASSIDEGGHGYTF.

The V call is TRBV19, the J call TRBJ1-5; D gene ambiguous. The V end was cut by 6 bases, the J end by 1 base, with 7 bases between. The CDR3 totals 13 residues. The V gene's germline CDR1 is LNHDA and CDR2 SQIVND (reference sequence). Here the CDR3 reads CASRHHSNQPQHF. In nucleotides, the CDR3 is TGTGCCAGTAGACATCACAGCAATCAGCCCCAGCATTTT.

This chain links TRBV30 with TRBJ2-7; the D is unclear. V gave up 1 base and J gave up 4 bases, with 5 bases separating them. Germline V CDR1 and CDR2: GTSNPN, SVGIG (reference sequence). This CDR3 spans 11 amino acids. The CDR3 loop reads CAWSGSYEQYF. In DNA, the CDR3 is TGTGCCTGGAGTGGTTCATACGAGCAGTACTTC. The full variable domain, with the rest looked up from reference TRBV30 and TRBJ2-7, is SQTIHQWPATLVQPVGSPLSLECTVEGTSNPNLYWYRQAAGRGLQLLFYSVGIGQISSEVPQNLSASRPQDRQFILSSKKLLLSDSGFYLCAWSGSYEQYFGPGTRLTVT.

The chain is built from TRBV5-1 and TRBJ2-1; 7 nucleotides line up with TRBD2. Germline V gives CDR1 SGHRS, CDR2 YFSETQ. The CDR3 covers 15 residues. After removal of 7 bases from V and 1 base from J, the junction contained 8 bases not matched to a gene. The CDR3 sequence: CASHISGSSYNEQFF. The DNA of the CDR3 is TGCGCCAGCCATATTAGCGGGTCTTCCTACAATGAGCAGTTCTTC.

This clone was picked up a small number of times. This chain connects TRBV5-4 to TRBJ2-5, with TRBD1 matching 8 bases. The length of the CDR3 is 14 residues. Trimming took 5 bases from V and 5 from J; bases not matched to a gene: 8. CDR1 and CDR2 (germline): SGHNT, YYREEE (reference sequence). The CDR3 DNA sequence: TGTGCCAGCAGTCGGGGGACAGGCGGGGAGACCCAGTACTTC. Amino acids: CASSRGTGGETQYF.

The J gene is TRBJ2-5, the V gene TRBV7-3, with 7 bases aligning to TRBD1. Trimming cost V 5 bases and J 1 base; bases outside gene matches: 7. The germline gives CDR1 SGHTA, CDR2 FQGTGA. The CDR3 consists of 15 residues. The CDR3, as DNA: TGTGCCAGCAGCCCAGGGACAGCCCTCCAAGAGACCCAGTACTTC. Translation gives CASSPGTALQETQYF.

This clone appeared once. CDR3 nucleotides: TGTGCCAGCAGCGCGGCAGCGGGAGGAAGAGATGAGCAGTTCTTC. This translates into CASSAAAGGRDEQFF. The V call is TRBV11-3, the J call TRBJ2-1, with TRBD2 identical over 9 bases. The J segment lost 8 bases and the V segment lost 5 bases, leaving 10 bases of the junction unmatched. The CDR3 sequence is 15 residues long. In germline, CDR1 is SGHNT, CDR2 YENEEA.

V and J are TRBV29-1 and TRBJ2-6; D is unclear. Trimming pared 4 bases from V and 0 bases from J, leaving 10 bases between. The CDR3 consists of 15 residues. Germline assignment: CDR1 SQVTM and CDR2 ANQGSEA. The CDR3: CSVVDTSSGANVLTF. The DNA of the CDR3 is TGCAGCGTTGTTGACACCTCCTCTGGGGCCAACGTCCTGACTTTC. Combining the CDR3 with reference TRBV29-1 and TRBJ2-6 gives the whole variable domain SAVISQKPSRDICQRGTSLTIQCQVDSQVTMMFWYRQQPGQSLTLIATANQGSEATYESGFVIDKFPISRPNLTFSTLTVSNMSPEDSSIYLCSVVDTSSGANVLTFGAGSRLTVL.

This rearrangement joins TRBV5-1 to TRBJ1-2, with 7 bases identical to TRBD1. The J segment lost 4 bases and the V segment lost 0 bases, leaving 0 bases of the junction unmatched. The CDR3 contains 13 residues. CDR1 is SGHRS and CDR2 is YFSETQ in the germline V gene. The CDR3 nucleotides are TGCGCCAGCAGCTTGGGGACAGGCTATGGCTACACCTTC. Its translation is CASSLGTGYGYTF.

The chain links TRBV5-1 to TRBJ2-7; 10 bases are a match to TRBD1. Trimming removed 4 bases from V and 0 bases from J; junction bases left unmatched: 7. This CDR3 contains 16 residues. CDR1 and CDR2 (germline): SGHRS, YFSETQ. This CDR3 is CASSRSRDRGSYEQYF. The CDR3 nucleotides are TGCGCCAGCAGCAGATCCCGGGACAGGGGCTCCTACGAGCAGTACTTC.

This chain connects TRBV7-6 to TRBJ2-1; 7 bases match TRBD1. V shed 4 bases, J shed 7 bases, and the junction held 13 bases outside the gene matches. The germline V gene encodes CDR1 SGHVS and CDR2 FNYEAQ. This CDR3 has 16 residues. CDR3 residues: CASSSTLQTGLNEQFF. DNA of the CDR3: TGTGCCAGCAGCTCAACCCTCCAGACAGGGTTGAATGAGCAGTTCTTC. Variable domain in full (rest from reference TRBV7-6 and TRBJ2-1): GAGVSQSPRYKVTKRGQDVALRCDPISGHVSLYWYRQALGQGPEFLTYFNYEAQQDKSGLPNDRFSAERPEGSISTLTIQRTEQRDSAMYRCASSSTLQTGLNEQFFGPGTRLTVL.

The genes are TRBV19 and TRBJ2-1, with D possibly being TRBD2 (7 bases). This CDR3 is built from 13 residues. CDR1 is LNHDA, CDR2 SQIVND, per germline (reference sequence). Trimming shortened V by 3 bases and J by 7 bases, and 10 bases separated the two germline ends. CDR3 residues: CASSMGGLNEQFF. Written as DNA, the CDR3 is TGTGCCAGTAGTATGGGGGGGCTTAATGAGCAGTTCTTC.

The V and J genes are TRBV4-1 and TRBJ1-3; 8 bases align to TRBD1. After removal of 7 bases from V and 4 bases from J, the junction contained 3 bases not matched to a gene. In germline, CDR1 is MGHRA, CDR2 YSYEKL. CDR3 size: 13 residues. As DNA, the CDR3 is TGCGCCAGCACCGGGACAGGAGGAAACACCATATATTTT. This sequence encodes CASTGTGGNTIYF.

The chain has TRBV5-1 and TRBJ2-5, with 11 nucleotides matching TRBD2. Germline CDR1 is SGHRS and CDR2 is YFSETQ. The CDR3 sequence is 16 residues long. J gave up 2 bases and V 0 bases, and 3 bases lay outside the gene matches. The CDR3 DNA follows: TGCGCCAGCAGCTTGGGGACTAGCGGGTATCAAGAGACCCAGTACTTC. Translating gives CASSLGTSGYQETQYF.

The V gene is TRBV7-8, the J gene TRBJ2-7, with D possibly TRBD1 on 5 matching bases. CDR3 length equals 14 residues. Germline V gene lookup returns CDR1 SGHVS and CDR2 FQNEAQ. V lost 2 bases to trimming and J lost 0 bases, with 8 bases between them. The CDR3 sequence is CASSLNRNSYEQYF. In nucleotides, the CDR3 is TGTGCCAGCAGCTTAAACAGGAACTCCTACGAGCAGTACTTC.

V gene TRBV5-1 combines with J gene TRBJ1-1, with a weak D call TRBD1 (5 bases). Trimming removed 8 bases at V and 1 base at J, with 12 bases between. The CDR3 has 13 residues. From germline, CDR1 is SGHRS and CDR2 YFSETQ. CDR3 region: CASSLDRNTEAFF. In DNA, the CDR3 is TGCGCCAGTAGTTTAGACAGGAACACTGAAGCTTTCTTT.

The rearrangement links TRBV7-3 to TRBJ2-1; D possibly corresponds to TRBD1 (5 bases). V shed 5 bases and J shed 4 bases, with 15 bases lying between them. The length of the CDR3 is 15 residues. Germline CDR1 reads SGHTA; CDR2 reads FQGTGA. In DNA, the CDR3 is TGTGCCAGCAGCCGAACAGGAGCGATATACAATGAGCAGTTCTTC. Translating gives CASSRTGAIYNEQFF. Full variable domain (missing parts from reference TRBV7-3 and TRBJ2-1): GAGVSQTPSNKVTEKGKYVELRCDPISGHTALYWYRQSLGQGPEFLIYFQGTGAADDSGLPNDRFFAVRPEGSVSTLKIQRTERGDSAVYLCASSRTGAIYNEQFFGPGTRLTVL.

This sequence joins TRBV7-9 and TRBJ1-1; the D is unclear. The germline CDR1 and CDR2 sequences are SEHNR and FQNEAQ (reference sequence). The CDR3 loop spans 13 amino acids. With 5 bases removed from V and 2 bases from J, the gap between germline ends came to 9 bases. CDR3 region: CASSPQANTEAFF. The CDR3 DNA follows: TGTGCCAGCAGCCCCCAGGCCAACACTGAAGCTTTCTTT.

The sample holds one count of this clone. The V call is TRBV9, the J call TRBJ2-2; D not resolved. The CDR3 has 15 residues. Germline CDR1 is SGDLS and CDR2 is YYNGEE. Trimming stripped 2 bases from V and 1 base from J, with 9 bases between. The CDR3 coding sequence is TGTGCCAGCAGCGTCAACTATATGAACACCGGGGAGCTGTTTTTT. This gives the protein CASSVNYMNTGELFF.

As regards this clone: A junction end diverges from the germline sequence, so it may reflect a read error. Other DNA sequences from this sample encode an identical CDR3 as well. This rearrangement joins TRBV9 to TRBJ1-1; 12 bases match TRBD1. Looked up from germline, CDR1 is SGDLS and CDR2 is YYNGEE. This CDR3 is built from 16 residues. The CDR3 DNA follows: TGCGCCAGCAGCGTAGGGACAGGGGGCTGGAACACTGAAGCTTTCTTT. Protein sequence: CASSVGTGGWNTEAFF. The full variable domain, its missing parts supplied by reference TRBV9 and TRBJ1-1, is DSGVTQTPKHLITATGQRVTLRCSPRSGDLSVYWYQQSLDQGLQFLIQYYNGEERAKGNILERFSAQQFPDLHSELNLSSLELGDSALYFCASSVGTGGWNTEAFFGQGTRLTVV.

The sample holds a few counts of this clone. The V gene is TRBV18, the J gene TRBJ1-3; 7 bases are a match to TRBD1. J gave up 4 bases and V 3 bases, and 3 bases lay outside the gene matches. The CDR3 sequence is 14 residues long. The germline CDR1 and CDR2 sequences are KGHSH and LQKENI. CDR3 loop: CASSPPGQGNTIYF. In DNA, the CDR3 is TGTGCCAGCTCACCTCCGGGACAGGGAAACACCATATATTTT.

The V call is TRBV18, the J call TRBJ2-3, with TRBD1 matching 10 bases. Germline CDR1 and CDR2: KGHSH and LQKENI. The CDR3 length is 17 residues. The ends lost 2 bases at V and 3 bases at J; junction bases unmatched: 8. Here the CDR3 reads CASSPVFGTGETDTQYF. The DNA for the CDR3 is TGTGCCAGCTCACCAGTCTTTGGGACAGGGGAGACAGATACGCAGTATTTT.